This T cell receptor beta chain was captured by sequencing in a study of cytomegalovirus exposure and HLA in healthy donors. 13 Jbeta primers and 60 Vbeta primers were used for the PCR. The data were produced by immunoSEQ multiplex PCR, yet TCRdb's version contains in-frame clones alone and is incomplete. The data contain 170,000 or so clones, under 85% of them singletons. The source material was PBMCs. The TCR comes from a man aged 50 to 60 in good health and CMV-seronegative.

In nucleotides, the CDR3 is TGTGCCAGCAGCGAGACACCCTACCTGAACGAGCAGTACTTC. Protein product: CASSETPYLNEQYF. V and J are TRBV9 and TRBJ2-5; no reliable D call. Near its end, the DNA agrees better with TRBJ2-7, so the J call may be wrong. The CDR3 is 14 amino acids. Per the germline V gene, CDR1 is SGDLS and CDR2 is YYNGEE.